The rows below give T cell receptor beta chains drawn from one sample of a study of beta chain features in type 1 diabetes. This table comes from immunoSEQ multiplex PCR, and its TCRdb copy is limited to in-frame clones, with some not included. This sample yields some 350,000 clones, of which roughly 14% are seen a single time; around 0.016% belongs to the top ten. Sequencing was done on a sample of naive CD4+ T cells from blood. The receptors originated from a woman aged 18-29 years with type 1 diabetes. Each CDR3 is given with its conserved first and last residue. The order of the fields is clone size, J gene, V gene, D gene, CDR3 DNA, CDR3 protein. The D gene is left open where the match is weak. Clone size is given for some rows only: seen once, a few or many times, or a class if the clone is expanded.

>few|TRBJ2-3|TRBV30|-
TGTGCCTGGATTGCTAAAGGAGGAGATACGCAGTATTTT
CAWIAKGGDTQYF
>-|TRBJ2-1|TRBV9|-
TGTGCCAGCAGCGTGCGGGCGGGACTCAGGAATGAGCAGTTCTTC
CASSVRAGLRNEQFF
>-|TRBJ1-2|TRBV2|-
TGTGCCAGCAGTGAAGCCCAGGGCGGATTAGACTATGGCTACACCTTC
CASSEAQGGLDYGYTF
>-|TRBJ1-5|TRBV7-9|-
TGTGCCAGCAGCTTAAACAATAATCAGCCCCAGCATTTT
CASSLNNNQPQHF
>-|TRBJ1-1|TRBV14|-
TGTGCCAGCAGCCCAATTTACACAGGCCTGAACACTGAAGCTTTCTTT
CASSPIYTGLNTEAFF
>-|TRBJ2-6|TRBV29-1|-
TGCAGCGTGATGGGGCCTGGTGGGGCCAACGTCCTGACTTTC
CSVMGPGGANVLTF
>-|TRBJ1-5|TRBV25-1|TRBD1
TGTGCCAGCAGGGGGGACAGAAATCAGCCCCAGCATTTT
CASRGDRNQPQHF
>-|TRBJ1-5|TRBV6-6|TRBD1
TGTGCCAGCGGGACAGGGAGCAATCAGCCCCAGCATTTT
CASGTGSNQPQHF
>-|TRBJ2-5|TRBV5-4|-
TGTGCCAGCAGCTTGGACGCGAGAGAACAAGAGACCCAGTACTTC
CASSLDAREQETQYF
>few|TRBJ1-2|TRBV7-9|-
TGTGCCAGCAGCTTCTTTGAAGGGGATGGCTACACCTTC
CASSFFEGDGYTF
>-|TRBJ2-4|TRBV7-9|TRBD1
TGTGCCAGCAGCTTAATGGACAGGGGGCTCAACATTCAGTACTTC
CASSLMDRGLNIQYF
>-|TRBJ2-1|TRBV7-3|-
TGTGCCAGCAGCTTGGAACAGGGAATGGGCTCCTACAATGAGCAGTTCTTC
CASSLEQGMGSYNEQFF
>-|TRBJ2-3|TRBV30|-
TGTGCCTGGAGTGACGGAGGGAGGTACTGGGATACGCAGTATTTT
CAWSDGGRYWDTQYF
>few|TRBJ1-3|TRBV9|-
TGTGCCAGCAGCGTCGGGAGCTCTGGAAACACCATATATTTT
CASSVGSSGNTIYF
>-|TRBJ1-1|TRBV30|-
TGTGCCTGGAATCGGGGGAGCACTGAAGCTTTCTTT
CAWNRGSTEAFF
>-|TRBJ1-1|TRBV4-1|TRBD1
TGCGCCAGCAGCCAACTACAGGGGATCACTGAAGCTTTCTTT
CASSQLQGITEAFF
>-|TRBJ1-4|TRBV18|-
TGTGCCAGCTCACCTCAGGGGAGCGAAAAACTGTTTTTT
CASSPQGSEKLFF
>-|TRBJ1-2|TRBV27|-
TGTGCCAGCAGTTTACAGGGCCCCAACTATGGCTACACCTTC
CASSLQGPNYGYTF
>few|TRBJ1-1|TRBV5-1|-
TGCGCCAGCAGCGCGGAGGACGAAGCTTTCTTT
CASSAEDEAFF